The present TCR beta chain was sequenced within a study of blood T cell repertoires in COVID-19. Study at large: Samples came from the United States, Italy and Spain, spanning acute and convalescent COVID-19. T cells, B-cell-depleted T cells, or PBMCs provided the cDNA or gDNA that served as material.

In the source study's methods: Nucleated cell number was recorded as an estimate derived from reference gene primer amplification. Profiling relied on immunoSEQ multiplex PCR, and the TCRdb table lists in-frame clones only, not all of them. The V and J calls and clone size are taken from that table; D and trimming were inferred from the DNA. The sample shows 78,000 or so clones, approximately 86% of them seen only once. Germline V lookup: CDR1 SGHRS, CDR2 YFSETQ. The CDR3 has 15 residues. V was pared by 0 bases and J by 2 bases, with 10 bases between. This chain connects TRBV5-1 to TRBJ2-3, with D possibly matching TRBD2 (7 bases). Sequencing used peripheral blood. The sequence came from a man aged 45 to 65 with active or convalescent COVID-19. In nucleotides, the CDR3 is TGCGCCAGCAGCTTGGGGGGGGGCACCACAGATACGCAGTATTTT. This translates into CASSLGGGTTDTQYF.